Shown below are 22 T cell receptor beta chains from a single sample sequenced in a study of T cells in localized non-small cell lung cancer. Here immunoSEQ multiplex PCR was the method, and the copy in TCRdb shows in-frame clones only, minus some. The sample has about 74,000 clones; about 88% are singletons. Sequenced material: peripheral blood, taken before any cancer treatment. These receptors originate from a female donor older than 55 with stage I lung adenocarcinoma.

This chain joins TRBV4-3 and TRBJ2-3; D is perhaps TRBD2 (6 bases). V shed 0 bases and J shed 6 bases, with 16 bases lying between them. The CDR3 totals 16 residues. The germline V gene encodes CDR1 LGHNA and CDR2 YSLEER. The CDR3 loop is CASSQDRVGGKDTQYF. The CDR3 DNA sequence: TGCGCCAGCAGCCAAGATCGTGTCGGGGGAAAGGATACGCAGTATTTT.

This sequence joins TRBV6-5 and TRBJ2-1; a weak D match, TRBD2 (7 bases). This CDR3 spans 15 amino acids. V was trimmed by 2 bases and J by 6 bases, leaving 14 bases between them. The germline CDR1 and CDR2 sequences are MNHEY and SVGAGI. The DNA for the CDR3 is TGTGCCAGCAGTTACCGGGGGGCGAGTTCCAATGAGCAGTTCTTC. Protein sequence: CASSYRGASSNEQFF.

The chain employs TRBV29-1 and TRBJ1-1; a weak D match, TRBD1 (5 bases). V shed 6 bases and J shed 0 bases, with 17 bases lying between them. CDR3 size: 15 residues. In germline, CDR1 is SQVTM, CDR2 ANQGSEA. The CDR3 loop reads CSVTGFDRLNTEAFF. Written as DNA, the CDR3 is TGCAGCGTGACGGGATTCGACAGATTGAACACTGAAGCTTTCTTT.

The chain combines TRBV7-2 with TRBJ2-3; possible D gene TRBD2, 6 bases. Between the trimmed V and J ends, which lost 0 bases and 1 base, there was a span of 11 bases. CDR3 length equals 16 residues. Per the germline V gene, CDR1 is SGHTA and CDR2 is FQGNSA. CDR3 nucleotide sequence: TGTGCCAGCAGCTTAGCGACTAGATACGGCACAGATACGCAGTATTTT. Translated, it gives CASSLATRYGTDTQYF.

The chain is built from TRBV19 and TRBJ2-6, with D possibly being TRBD1 or TRBD2 (5 bases each). CDR3 length: 18 residues. V was trimmed by 0 bases and J by 3 bases, leaving 15 bases between them. The V gene's germline CDR1 is LNHDA and CDR2 SQIVND (reference sequence). In nucleotides, the CDR3 is TGTGCCAGTAGTATAGATCAAGGGACCGATTTTGGGGCCAACGTCCTGACTTTC. Its protein is CASSIDQGTDFGANVLTF.

This rearrangement joins TRBV13 to TRBJ2-1, with a tentative D call TRBD1 (5 bases). Germline values: CDR1 PRHDT, CDR2 FYEKMQ (reference sequence). CDR3 size: 17 residues. Trimming left V 0 bases short and J 5 bases short, with 17 bases between. The CDR3 region is CASSLGPFRATNNEQFF. The CDR3 DNA reads as TGTGCCAGCAGCTTAGGCCCTTTCAGGGCAACTAACAATGAGCAGTTCTTC.

This chain connects TRBV4-2 to TRBJ2-1; D unclear. Germline V lookup: CDR1 LGHNA, CDR2 YNFKEQ. This CDR3 spans 11 amino acids. The V and J ends lost 3 bases and 3 bases respectively, with 0 bases between them. CDR3 residues: CASSHYNEQFF. CDR3 DNA: TGTGCCAGCAGCCACTACAATGAGCAGTTCTTC.

The chain employs TRBV5-5 and TRBJ2-1, with TRBD2 identical over 12 bases. V was clipped by 0 bases and J by 6 bases; unmatched bases: 4. Germline V gene data show CDR1 as SGHKS and CDR2 as YYEKEE (reference sequence). The CDR3 is 16 amino acids. In DNA form, the CDR3 reads TGTGCCAGCAGCTTGGGACTAGCGGGAGTCCTCAATGAGCAGTTCTTC. Protein: CASSLGLAGVLNEQFF.

Only one count was recorded for this clone. This chain connects TRBV4-1 to TRBJ2-5; 8 bases agree with TRBD2. J gave up 1 base and V 0 bases, and 4 bases lay outside the gene matches. There are 16 residues in the CDR3. Germline V lookup: CDR1 MGHRA, CDR2 YSYEKL. CDR3 DNA: TGCGCCAGCAGCCAAGAGAGCGGGGGTACCCAAGAGACCCAGTACTTC. Its translation: CASSQESGGTQETQYF.

The chain employs TRBV2 and TRBJ1-2; the D gene is possibly TRBD1 (5 bases). Trimming left V 5 bases short and J 5 bases short, with 15 bases between. CDR3 size: 14 residues. Germline loops: CDR1 SNHLY, CDR2 FYNNEI. The CDR3 protein is CASSMLGVGYGYTF. CDR3 sequence (DNA): TGTGCCAGCAGTATGTTGGGGGTAGGGTATGGCTACACCTTC.

The V and J genes are TRBV18 and TRBJ1-1; D perhaps matches TRBD1 (6 bases). V shed 5 bases and J shed 0 bases, with 13 bases lying between them. The V gene's germline CDR1 is KGHSH and CDR2 LQKENI. This CDR3 is built from 15 residues. The DNA of the CDR3 is TGTGCCAGCTCATCGCCCCAGGGGATGAACACTGAAGCTTTCTTT. The encoded protein is CASSSPQGMNTEAFF.

The chain combines TRBV6-1 with TRBJ1-5; D uncertain. Germline lookup yields CDR1 MNHNS and CDR2 SASEGT. The CDR3 length is 14 residues. Trimming cost V 6 bases and J 0 bases, with 9 bases left between them. Written as DNA, the CDR3 is TGTGCCAGCAGGTTTGGCGGTAGCAATCAGCCCCAGCATTTT. Residues: CASRFGGSNQPQHF.

The genes are TRBV2 and TRBJ1-5; 7 positions match TRBD1. Germline CDR1 is SNHLY and CDR2 is FYNNEI. The CDR3 loop spans 15 amino acids. V gave up 6 bases and J gave up 4 bases; unmatched junction bases: 9. In DNA, the CDR3 is TGTGCCAGCAGGCCAGACAGGGCTAGAAATCAGCCCCAGCATTTT. It specifies CASRPDRARNQPQHF.

CDR3 sequence reads: CASSWLGGTLVRGNQPQHF. The CDR3 nucleotides read TGTGCCAGCAGCTGGCTGGGGGGCACGCTGGTGCGTGGCAATCAGCCCCAGCATTTT. The chain is built from TRBV7-2 and TRBJ1-5, with a tentative D call TRBD1 (6 bases). Looked up from germline, CDR1 is SGHTA and CDR2 is FQGNSA. V lost 4 bases and J 2 bases, leaving 24 bases between the germline ends. The CDR3 is 19 residues long.

The chain links TRBV4-1 to TRBJ1-2, with D possibly being TRBD1 (6 bases). The ends were cut back, 3 bases at V and 6 bases at J, with 17 bases in the middle. Germline-derived CDR1 and CDR2 are MGHRA and YSYEKL. The CDR3 extends over 15 amino acids. Here the CDR3 reads CASSHLSGGVNGYTF. DNA of the CDR3: TGCGCCAGCAGCCACCTCTCGGGGGGCGTTAATGGCTACACCTTC.

The chain carries TRBV28 and TRBJ1-1, with D unclear. CDR3 length: 14 residues. Germline V gives CDR1 MDHEN, CDR2 SYDVKM. The germline V and J ends were trimmed by 5 bases and 4 bases, with 14 bases remaining between them. In DNA, the CDR3 is TGTGCCAGCAGTGCCCTCCCCCGGGGCACTGAAGCTTTCTTT. This encodes CASSALPRGTEAFF.

The chain has TRBV2 and TRBJ2-5; unclear D gene. The end of the DNA aligns better with TRBJ2-7, so the J call may be wrong. Germline V gene lookup returns CDR1 SNHLY and CDR2 FYNNEI. The CDR3 contains 13 residues. CDR3 in amino acids: CASSPVGVYEQYF. CDR3 sequence (DNA): TGTGCCAGCAGCCCAGTAGGAGTGTACGAGCAGTACTTC.

J is TRBJ1-1 and V is TRBV5-1; D ambiguous. V shed 0 bases and J shed 1 base, with 10 bases lying between them. CDR3 size: 15 residues. Germline V gene lookup returns CDR1 SGHRS and CDR2 YFSETQ. CDR3 sequence: CASSLEGWENTEAFF. The CDR3, as DNA: TGCGCCAGCAGCTTGGAAGGGTGGGAGAACACTGAAGCTTTCTTT.

In this sample, this clone turned up once. The genes are TRBV7-8 and TRBJ2-3; D is tentatively TRBD1 or TRBD2 (6 bases each). V lost 1 base and J 3 bases, leaving 11 bases between the germline ends. The germline V gene has CDR1 SGHVS and CDR2 FQNEAQ. This CDR3 is 15 amino acids long. CDR3 DNA sequence: TGTGCCAGCAGCTTAGAGGGGGGAACGACAGATACGCAGTATTTT. Translation gives CASSLEGGTTDTQYF.

This chain joins TRBV2 and TRBJ2-5; unclear D gene. The germline V gene has CDR1 SNHLY and CDR2 FYNNEI. The CDR3 contains 15 residues. With 1 base removed from V and 1 base from J, the gap between germline ends came to 10 bases. As DNA, the CDR3 is TGTGCCAGCAGTGAAGGTCGGGCAGGCCAAGAGACCCAGTACTTC. Protein: CASSEGRAGQETQYF.

This clone was recorded once. The V gene is TRBV4-1, the J gene TRBJ2-7; 8 bases are a match to TRBD1. V was clipped by 3 bases and J by 4 bases; unmatched bases: 8. This CDR3 contains 15 residues. The germline V gene encodes CDR1 MGHRA and CDR2 YSYEKL. The CDR3: CASSQARTGIYEQYF. The CDR3 DNA sequence: TGCGCCAGCAGCCAGGCCCGGACAGGGATTTACGAGCAGTACTTC.

The chain uses TRBV14 and TRBJ1-1, with D tentatively TRBD1 (5 bases). CDR1 is SGHDN, CDR2 FVKESK, per germline. The CDR3 is made up of 15 amino acids. V lost 4 bases to trimming and J lost 1 base, with 13 bases between them. In DNA, the CDR3 is TGTGCCAGCAGCCCCCAACCAGGGCAGAACACTGAAGCTTTCTTT. It codes for CASSPQPGQNTEAFF.